These 8 T cell receptor beta chains came from one sample sequenced in a study of cytomegalovirus exposure and HLA in healthy donors. PCR was performed using 60 Vbeta and 13 Jbeta primers. The data were produced by immunoSEQ multiplex PCR, yet TCRdb's version contains in-frame clones alone and is incomplete. This sample yields around 160,000 clones, of which roughly 85% are seen a single time; about a tenth belongs to the top ten. Sequenced: PBMCs. The origin of the receptors is a man aged 18-30 years in good health and CMV-seropositive.

Comments on this clone: This same CDR3 is encoded by further DNA sequences in the sample. The chain links TRBV27 to TRBJ1-5; maybe TRBD1 (5 bases). V was pared by 5 bases and J by 4 bases, with 12 bases between. CDR1 and CDR2 (germline): MNHEY, SMNVEV (reference sequence). This CDR3 contains 14 residues. The CDR3 DNA sequence: TGTGCCAGCAGTCCCGGGACTGTTAATCAGCCCCAGCATTTT. Amino acid sequence: CASSPGTVNQPQHF.

V and J are TRBV30 and TRBJ2-2; 12 nucleotides match TRBD2. V lost 3 bases to trimming and J lost 0 bases; unmatched junction nucleotides: 5. Germline values: CDR1 GTSNPN, CDR2 SVGIG (reference sequence). This CDR3 spans 17 amino acids. The chain's CDR3 is CAWRLRTSGTNTGELFF. The CDR3, as DNA: TGTGCCTGGAGGTTGAGGACTAGCGGGACGAACACCGGGGAGCTGTTTTTT.

The rearrangement uses TRBV5-1 and TRBJ2-1; 9 bases line up with TRBD2. CDR1 and CDR2 from the germline V gene are SGHRS and YFSETQ. With 0 bases clipped from V and 2 bases from J, the junction kept 9 bases outside the gene matches. The CDR3 is made up of 18 amino acids. The CDR3 sequence: CASSLDLGAGGTYNEQFF. The CDR3 nucleotides read TGCGCCAGCAGCTTGGATCTGGGGGCGGGAGGGACCTACAATGAGCAGTTCTTC. Drawing the rest from reference TRBV5-1 and TRBJ2-1, the complete variable domain is KAGVTQTPRYLIKTRGQQVTLSCSPISGHRSVSWYQQTPGQGLQFLFEYFSETQRNKGNFPGRFSGRQFSNSRSEMNVSTLELGDSALYLCASSLDLGAGGTYNEQFFGPGTRLTVL.

This chain links TRBV7-9 with TRBJ1-2; D not certain. Trimming stripped 0 bases from V and 8 bases from J, with 22 bases between. The germline V gene encodes CDR1 SEHNR and CDR2 FQNEAQ (reference sequence). The CDR3 has 17 residues. As DNA, the CDR3 is TGTGCCAGCAGCTTAGCTATTAGGGCCAGCCCGAGCGGGGGCTACACCTTC. Its protein product is CASSLAIRASPSGGYTF.

The chain employs TRBV27 and TRBJ1-2; possible D gene TRBD1, 6 bases. The germline V gene has CDR1 MNHEY and CDR2 SMNVEV (reference sequence). Trimming stripped 8 bases from V and 7 bases from J, with 14 bases between. This CDR3 is 12 amino acids long. CDR3 DNA: TGTGCCAGCTCTCAGGGGATAGGTGGCTACACCTTC. It specifies CASSQGIGGYTF.

The gene calls are TRBV10-2 and TRBJ1-1; D uncertain. CDR1 is WSHSY and CDR2 is SAAADI in the germline V gene. This CDR3 is built from 12 residues. Trimming removed 7 bases at V and 1 base at J, with 7 bases between. DNA for the CDR3: TGCGCCAGCAAAGCGGCGAACACTGAAGCTTTCTTT. Its protein product is CASKAANTEAFF.

The V and J genes are TRBV5-1 and TRBJ1-1; 10 bases fit TRBD1. Germline V CDR1 and CDR2: SGHRS, YFSETQ. The junction had 2 bases not matched to a gene; V was cut back by 3 bases and J by 3 bases. This CDR3 has 14 amino acids. The CDR3 DNA reads TGCGCCAGCAGCTCGGGGACAGGGGACACTGAAGCTTTCTTT. Translation: CASSSGTGDTEAFF.

The J gene is TRBJ2-2, the V gene TRBV6-5; D call uncertain. This CDR3 comprises 14 residues. The germline CDR1 and CDR2 sequences are MNHEY and SVGAGI. V was pared by 0 bases and J by 7 bases, with 9 bases between. The CDR3 here is CASSYSRLLGELFF. The CDR3 DNA reads as TGTGCCAGCAGTTACTCGCGATTACTCGGGGAGCTGTTTTTT.